Shown below are 17 T cell receptor beta chains from a single sample sequenced in a study of T cell clonality in common variable immunodeficiency. Data came from immunoSEQ multiplex PCR; TCRdb stores just in-frame clones and leaves some out. The sample was found to contain about 52,000 clones, and every one recurs. Sequences were obtained from peripheral blood mononuclear cells. These receptors all come from a person aged 18-70 years in good health.

This clone came up a few times. A much larger clonotype is one base distant, so this may be a read error. The read stops 3 residues short of the end of the CDR3; the missing end is completed from the germline J gene. The sample has other DNA sequences that encode this CDR3 too. This sequence joins TRBV20-1 and TRBJ1-5; D might be TRBD1 (6 bases). CDR1 DFQATT and CDR2 SNEGSKA come from the germline V gene (reference sequence). This CDR3 is built from 14 residues. Trimming removed 6 bases from V and 1 base from J, with 13 bases in between. CDR3 bases read: TGCAGTGCAAGACGGGGGGGCAGCAATCAGCCC. It is translated as CSARRGGSNQP. The complete CDR3 sequence is CSARRGGSNQPQHF.

Many counts were recorded for this clone. The read terminates 3 residues before the CDR3 end, so the remaining end is supplied by the germline J gene. The chain recombines TRBV19 with TRBJ2-2; D may be TRBD1 (5 bases). CDR1 is LNHDA, CDR2 SQIVND, per germline (reference sequence). The CDR3 is made up of 14 amino acids. With 5 bases removed from V and 4 bases from J, the gap between germline ends came to 11 bases. CDR3 sequence reads: CASSVRGSTGELFF. The covered CDR3 bases are TGTGCCAGTAGTGTTAGGGGTAGCACCGGGGAG.

This clone appeared a few times. The sequenced fragment ends 3 residues before the CDR3 boundary, so the rest is inferred from the germline J gene. The V call is TRBV5-6, the J call TRBJ2-7; D is unclear. The CDR3 extends over 14 amino acids. CDR1 SGHDT and CDR2 YYEEEE come from the germline V gene. V lost 2 bases to trimming and J lost 4 bases, with 13 bases between them. The CDR3 protein is CASSFGARSYEQYF. The CDR3 bases that were read are TGTGCCAGCAGCTTTGGTGCCAGAAGTTACGAG.

This clone was observed many times. Read sequence stops 3 residues before the CDR3 end, and the germline J gene provides the missing end. This chain links TRBV11-2 with TRBJ2-7; D is unclear. V lost 1 base to trimming and J lost 1 base, with 11 bases between them. In germline, CDR1 is SGHAT, CDR2 FQNNGV. This CDR3 is built from 15 residues. The sequenced CDR3 bases are TGTGCCAGCAGCTTAGGGTTCGACACGTCCTACGAG. This gives the protein CASSLGFDTSYE. The entire CDR3 sequence reads CASSLGFDTSYEQYF.

This clone has ten or more counts. The CDR3: CASSSRDRGPEAFF. The part of the CDR3 DNA that was read is TGTGCCAGCAGCTCTAGGGACAGGGGACCCGAA. This chain links TRBV13 with TRBJ1-1, with 10 bases that match TRBD1. The observed sequence ends 3 residues before the CDR3 terminus, with the missing tail filled in from the germline J gene. CDR3 size: 14 residues. CDR1 is PRHDT, CDR2 FYEKMQ, per germline (reference sequence).

The sample holds a few counts of this clone. With the read ending 3 residues before the CDR3 end, the germline J gene is used to fill in that end. The chain has TRBV7-6 and TRBJ1-6; a weak D match, TRBD1 (6 bases). Germline lookup yields CDR1 SGHVS and CDR2 FNYEAQ. Trimming stripped 4 bases from V and 8 bases from J, with 9 bases between. The CDR3 runs 13 residues. The sequenced CDR3 bases are TGTGCCAGCAGCTACACAGGGTATTCACCC. This encodes CASSYTGYSP. The whole CDR3 reads CASSYTGYSPLHF.

As to this clone: The CDR3 goes on 3 residues after the read ends, and that part is filled in from the germline J gene. The V and J genes are TRBV20-1 and TRBJ1-2; TRBD1 is a possible D gene (6 bases). Germline-derived CDR1 and CDR2 are DFQATT and SNEGSKA (reference sequence). This CDR3 has 13 residues. CDR3 DNA, as far as it was read: TGCAGTCTTGGGGGGGCTAGCTCCTACGAC. As protein: CSLGGASSYD. Given in full, the CDR3 is CSLGGASSYDYTF.

Worth noting for this clone: Read coverage stops 3 residues before the CDR3 terminus; the germline J gene supplies the remainder. The chain combines TRBV6-1 with TRBJ1-1; TRBD1 is a possible D gene (6 bases). This CDR3 comprises 15 residues. In germline, CDR1 is MNHNS, CDR2 SASEGT. V was shortened by 3 bases and J by 7 bases, with 18 bases between the two germline ends. CDR3 DNA (partial): TGTGCCAGCAGTGAGCTCTCACAGGGAAGGCGTGAA. This translates into CASSELSQGRRE. The entire CDR3 protein is CASSELSQGRREAFF.

There are many counts of this clone. From the germline J gene comes the end of the CDR3, since the read stops 3 residues before it. V and J are TRBV20-1 and TRBJ2-2, with D tentatively TRBD2 (7 bases). Germline CDR1 reads DFQATT; CDR2 reads SNEGSKA (reference sequence). The V and J ends lost 1 base and 4 bases respectively, with 22 bases between them. The length of the CDR3 is 18 residues. The chain's CDR3 is CSARAPGAGGGGTGELFF. The part of the CDR3 DNA that was read is TGCAGTGCTAGAGCCCCGGGGGCCGGCGGGGGTGGCACCGGGGAG.

This clone was detected many times. CDR3 loop: CASSGGWVSDEQFF. The CDR3 DNA, read in part, is TGTGCCAGCAGTGGCGGGTGGGTTTCGGATGAG. The chain carries TRBV6-1 and TRBJ2-1; a weak D match, TRBD2 (5 bases). The CDR3 goes on 3 residues after the read ends, and that part is filled in from the germline J gene. V lost 4 bases and J lost 8, with 15 bases in between. This CDR3 is built from 14 residues. In germline, CDR1 is MNHNS, CDR2 SASEGT.

This clone was counted ten times or more. The read ends 3 residues before the CDR3 terminus; that terminus is restored from the germline J gene. This chain links TRBV20-1 with TRBJ2-3; TRBD2 agrees at 7 bases. Germline V gene sequence: CDR1 DFQATT, CDR2 SNEGSKA (reference sequence). The CDR3 covers 14 residues. With 6 bases clipped from V and 1 base from J, the junction kept 7 bases outside the gene matches. Partial CDR3 DNA: TGCAGTGCCCTGCTAGCGGACGGCACAGATACG. The encoded protein is CSALLADGTDT. The whole CDR3 protein reads CSALLADGTDTQYF.

This clone occurred many times. The sequence runs out 3 residues before the end of the CDR3; the remainder is reconstructed from the germline J gene. V gene TRBV7-3 combines with J gene TRBJ1-1; D unclear. Trimming removed 4 bases at V and 2 bases at J, with 8 bases between. This CDR3 contains 13 residues. Looked up from germline, CDR1 is SGHTA and CDR2 is FQGTGA. The sequenced part of the CDR3 DNA is TGTGCCAGCAGCTGGGCTATTAACACTGAA. As protein: CASSWAINTE. In full, the CDR3 reads CASSWAINTEAFF.

This clone was seen many times. Read sequence stops 3 residues before the CDR3 end, and the germline J gene provides the missing end. The chain recombines TRBV7-8 with TRBJ1-5; 7 positions match TRBD1. V dropped 3 bases and J dropped 6; count of bases not matched to a gene: 2. The CDR3 sequence is 13 residues long. Germline CDR1 SGHVS, CDR2 FQNEAQ. This CDR3 reads CASSLTGTQPQHF. CDR3 DNA (partial): TGTGCCAGCAGCTTGACAGGGACTCAGCCC.

There are a few counts of this clone. The junction shows a germline mismatch at one end, possibly a read error. The read finishes 3 residues shy of the CDR3 end, and the germline J gene is used to complete it. This chain uses TRBV2 with TRBJ2-3, with TRBD1 matching 8 bases. CDR1 and CDR2 from the germline V gene are SNHLY and FYNNEI. The CDR3 has 15 amino acids. Partial CDR3 DNA: TGTGCCAGCAGGGGGGAGACAGGGGCATCAGAGACG. Translating gives CASRGETGASET. The full CDR3 reads CASRGETGASETQYF.

This clone was recorded at least ten times. From the germline J gene comes the end of the CDR3, since the read stops 3 residues before it. The V and J genes are TRBV23-1 and TRBJ2-1; 7 bases are a match to TRBD2. TRBV23-1 belongs to the ORF category, with a function that is uncertain. This CDR3 is 19 amino acids long. Trimming removed 7 bases from V and 3 bases from J; junction bases left unmatched: 21. CDR3 DNA (partial): TGCGCCAGCATCCCTTCCCCCTGGAAGCGGGGTTATTGCTACAATGAG. It is translated as CASIPSPWKRGYCYNE. The entire CDR3 protein reads CASIPSPWKRGYCYNEQFF.

This clone was seen a handful of times. The covered CDR3 bases are TGTGCCAGCAGGGGGACAGGGGAACAGCCC. Translating it yields CASRGTGEQP. The entire CDR3 sequence reads CASRGTGEQPQHF. The chain joins TRBV6-2 or TRBV6-3 to TRBJ1-5; TRBD1 aligns across 10 bases. The CDR3 extends 3 residues past the end of the read, so its final part is completed from the germline J gene. CDR1 is MNHEY, CDR2 SVGEGT, per germline. The CDR3 sequence is 13 residues long. The trim removed 6 bases at V and 7 bases at J, leaving 3 bases unmatched.

This clone was seen many times. The DNA ends 3 residues before the CDR3 does, and the rest of the CDR3 is filled in from the germline J gene. The gene calls are TRBV20-1 and TRBJ1-5; a weak D match, TRBD1 (5 bases). This CDR3 region has 16 residues. Trimming removed 6 bases from V and 4 bases from J, with 22 bases in between. CDR1 is DFQATT and CDR2 is SNEGSKA in the germline V gene (reference sequence). Here the CDR3 reads CSAATRTPRPNQPQHF. CDR3 DNA, as far as it was read: TGCAGTGCAGCCACCAGGACACCGAGACCTAATCAGCCC.